A selection of T cell receptor beta chains follows, all from one sample in a study of T cell responses to AZD1222 COVID-19 vaccine. Data came from immunoSEQ multiplex PCR; TCRdb stores just in-frame clones and leaves some out. The table records more than 100,000 clones, about 85% of them present only once. The sample here was peripheral blood, taken 28 days after the second AZD1222 dose. Receptor source: an adult who received the AZD1222 COVID-19 vaccine. The CDR3 runs from the conserved cysteine through the conserved F or W. A D gene is named only where the DNA matches it firmly. Clone sizes are given selectively: once, few, many, or a class where the clone is expanded.

abundance	d_gene	v_gene	j_gene	CDR3nt	CDR3aa
NA	NA	TRBV6-1	TRBJ1-2	TGTGCCAGCAGTGACCCTTCGGGCTACACCTTC	CASSDPSGYTF
NA	TRBD2	TRBV4-1	TRBJ2-4	TGCGCCAGCAGCCCCACACATCGGGAGCGGGGGACCAAAAACATTCAGTACTTC	CASSPTHRERGTKNIQYF
NA	NA	TRBV7-2	TRBJ1-2	TGTGCCAGCAGCTTAGGGGGGACTACGGGTGGCTACACCTTC	CASSLGGTTGGYTF
NA	TRBD1	TRBV11-3	TRBJ1-1	TGTGCCAGCAGCTTAGATCGCGGACAGGGAGCTTTCTTT	CASSLDRGQGAFF
NA	NA	TRBV4-3	TRBJ1-5	TGCGCCAGCAGCCCGAGCCGAAATCAGCCCCAGCATTTT	CASSPSRNQPQHF
NA	TRBD2	TRBV4-3	TRBJ2-5	TGCGCCAGCAGCCAAGATCTTAGCGGGAGAGAGACCCAGTACTTC	CASSQDLSGRETQYF
NA	NA	TRBV12-3/TRBV12-4	TRBJ2-2	TGTGCCAGCAGTACTGGACTGGCCGGGGAGCTGTTTTTT	CASSTGLAGELFF
NA	NA	TRBV27	TRBJ1-5	TGTGCCAGCAGAACCGGGACAAGAAGCAATCAGCCCCAGCATTTT	CASRTGTRSNQPQHF
NA	TRBD1	TRBV19	TRBJ1-6	TGTGCCAGTACCGCGGACAGGGGGAATTCACCCCTCCACTTT	CASTADRGNSPLHF
NA	NA	TRBV5-6	TRBJ1-1	TGTGCCAGCAGCCGGGGACACCCTTTGGGCACTGAAGCTTTCTTT	CASSRGHPLGTEAFF
NA	NA	TRBV10-3	TRBJ1-1	TGTGCCATCAGTGAGGCAGGGGTGAACACTGAAGCTTTCTTT	CAISEAGVNTEAFF
NA	TRBD1	TRBV6-2/TRBV6-3	TRBJ1-5	TGTGCCAGCAGTACGACAGGGGGCCGCAATCAGCCCCAGCATTTT	CASSTTGGRNQPQHF
NA	NA	TRBV7-9	TRBJ1-5	TGTGCCAGCAGCTTATACCGGGGTCGGAGCAATCAGCCCCAGCATTTT	CASSLYRGRSNQPQHF
NA	TRBD1	TRBV28	TRBJ2-7	TGTGCCAGCACCATAGGGGGCCGGGTCTACGAGCAGTACTTC	CASTIGGRVYEQYF
NA	NA	TRBV19	TRBJ2-1	TGTGCCAGTAGTAGCCAGACGAACAATGAGCAGTTCTTC	CASSSQTNNEQFF
NA	TRBD1	TRBV6-6	TRBJ1-6	TGTGCCAGCAGTTACAGGGCAGGGGGTTCACCCCTCCACTTT	CASSYRAGGSPLHF
NA	NA	TRBV19	TRBJ1-5	TGTGCCAGTAGTATGGTAATTACCGGGCAGCCCCAGCATTTT	CASSMVITGQPQHF
NA	TRBD1	TRBV7-3	TRBJ1-4	TGTGCCAGCAGCCCGACAGGGGGGGACGAAAAACTGTTTTTT	CASSPTGGDEKLFF
once	NA	TRBV9	TRBJ1-3	TGTGCCAGCAGCGTAGGGGGGTGGGGAAACACCATATATTTT	CASSVGGWGNTIYF
NA	NA	TRBV7-8	TRBJ1-1	TGTGCCAGCAGCTTAGTGGAGCTGAGCACTGAAGCTTTCTTT	CASSLVELSTEAFF
NA	TRBD1	TRBV27	TRBJ2-7	TGTGCCAGCAGTTTAGGACAGGTCCCCTACGAGCAGTACTTC	CASSLGQVPYEQYF
NA	NA	TRBV19	TRBJ1-3	TGTGCCAGTAGCCTCTCCGTGTGGGATTCTGGAAACACCATATATTTT	CASSLSVWDSGNTIYF
NA	TRBD1	TRBV4-2	TRBJ1-4	TGTGCCAGCACTTACAGGGGAGGTGAAAAACTGTTTTTT	CASTYRGGEKLFF
NA	TRBD2	TRBV28	TRBJ2-1	TGTGCCAGCAGTTCCCCTAGCGGGGGGGACAATGAGCAGTTCTTC	CASSSPSGGDNEQFF
NA	NA	TRBV30	TRBJ1-3	TGTGCCTGTGCTTGGACCAGCTCTGGAAACACCATATATTTT	CACAWTSSGNTIYF
NA	NA	TRBV5-1	TRBJ2-6	TGCGCCAGCAGCTTGGCTGGAAACTCTGGGGCCAACGTCCTGACTTTC	CASSLAGNSGANVLTF
NA	NA	TRBV28	TRBJ1-3	TGTGCCAGCAGTTTACCTCAAGACTCCTTCTCTGGAAACACCATATATTTT	CASSLPQDSFSGNTIYF
NA	TRBD2	TRBV6-1	TRBJ2-3	TGTGCCAGCAGTGAACAAAGACTAGCCACAGATACGCAGTATTTT	CASSEQRLATDTQYF
NA	NA	TRBV6-5	TRBJ1-1	TGTGCCAGCAGTCCCGCCGGGCTACCCAACACTGAAGCTTTCTTT	CASSPAGLPNTEAFF
NA	TRBD1	TRBV18	TRBJ1-5	TGTGCCAGCTCACCTCGACAGGGGGAGCAGCCCCAGCATTTT	CASSPRQGEQPQHF
NA	TRBD1	TRBV4-3	TRBJ1-2	TGCGCCAGCAGCCAAGGGTTTGGGACAGGTTTTTCCTATGGCTACACCTTC	CASSQGFGTGFSYGYTF
NA	NA	TRBV5-4	TRBJ2-7	TGTGCCAGCAGCTCACAGGGTATTGTGTCCTACGAGCAGTACTTC	CASSSQGIVSYEQYF
NA	NA	TRBV4-1	TRBJ1-6	TGCGCCAGCAGCCAAGCCCCACTCGACACCAGAGGTAATTCACCCCTCCACTTT	CASSQAPLDTRGNSPLHF
NA	TRBD2	TRBV20-1	TRBJ2-3	TGCAGTGCCTCTAGCGGGGGCACGCAGTATTTT	CSASSGGTQYF
NA	TRBD2	TRBV7-7	TRBJ2-1	TGTGCCAGCAGCTCCGGGACTAGCGGGAACAATGAGCAGTTCTTC	CASSSGTSGNNEQFF
NA	NA	TRBV3-1/TRBV3-2	TRBJ1-1	TGTGCCAGCAGCCACGGGGATAGGGACACTGAAGCTTTCTTT	CASSHGDRDTEAFF
once	NA	TRBV18	TRBJ2-5	TGTGCCAGCTCATCAGGGGAGACCCAGTACTTC	CASSSGETQYF
few	NA	TRBV27	TRBJ1-1	TGTGCCAGCAGTTTGACGAGGTGGAACACTGAAGCTTTCTTT	CASSLTRWNTEAFF